Listed below are T cell receptor beta chains from one sample, sequenced in a study of T cell responses to AZD1222 COVID-19 vaccine. Generated by immunoSEQ multiplex PCR, the TCRdb table keeps only in-frame clones and is missing some. The data contain under 200,000 clones, roughly nine tenths of them singletons. This sample comprised peripheral blood, obtained 28 days after the second AZD1222 dose. These receptors originate from an adult who received the AZD1222 COVID-19 vaccine. Both conserved end residues are part of each CDR3. Fields, in order: J gene, D gene, V gene, clone size, CDR3 DNA, CDR3 protein. The D gene is left open where the match is weak. Clone size is stated in some rows and not others, as once, few, many or a class when expanded.

j_call: TRBJ2-1
d_call: TRBD2
v_call: TRBV7-2
clone_size: once
cdr3_nt: TGTGCCAGCAGCTTAGGGGACTACTACAATGAGCAGTTCTTC
cdr3_aa: CASSLGDYYNEQFF

j_call: TRBJ1-1
d_call: TRBD1
v_call: TRBV3-1/TRBV3-2
clone_size: -
cdr3_nt: TGTGCCAGCAGCCTCTCGGGACAGGGGAACACTGAAGCTTTCTTT
cdr3_aa: CASSLSGQGNTEAFF

j_call: TRBJ2-2
d_call: TRBD1
v_call: TRBV4-1
clone_size: once
cdr3_nt: TGCGCCAGCAGCCATAGAACCCGGGACAGGGGGAACACCGGGGAGCTGTTTTTT
cdr3_aa: CASSHRTRDRGNTGELFF

j_call: TRBJ1-3
d_call: -
v_call: TRBV4-3
clone_size: -
cdr3_nt: TGCGCCAGCAGCCAAGGCGTGGCCACTAGCTCTGGAAACACCATATATTTT
cdr3_aa: CASSQGVATSSGNTIYF

j_call: TRBJ2-7
d_call: TRBD2
v_call: TRBV10-1
clone_size: -
cdr3_nt: TGCGCCAGCAGTGGACCATTCCCGGGACTAGCGGTAACCTACGAGCAGTACTTC
cdr3_aa: CASSGPFPGLAVTYEQYF

j_call: TRBJ2-7
d_call: -
v_call: TRBV5-1
clone_size: -
cdr3_nt: TGCGCCAGCAAGGGGACGGGAGCCTACGAGCAGTACTTC
cdr3_aa: CASKGTGAYEQYF

j_call: TRBJ2-7
d_call: TRBD1
v_call: TRBV4-2
clone_size: -
cdr3_nt: TGTGCCAGCAGCCAAGGGGACAGGGACTCCAACGAGCAGTACTTC
cdr3_aa: CASSQGDRDSNEQYF

j_call: TRBJ2-7
d_call: TRBD1
v_call: TRBV6-6
clone_size: -
cdr3_nt: TGTGCCAGCAGTCGGACAGGGGGCGTCGGCGAGCAGTACTTC
cdr3_aa: CASSRTGGVGEQYF

j_call: TRBJ2-3
d_call: TRBD1
v_call: TRBV6-5
clone_size: -
cdr3_nt: TGTGCCAGCAGTTACTCGGGGACAGGGGTAGATACGCAGTATTTT
cdr3_aa: CASSYSGTGVDTQYF

j_call: TRBJ2-7
d_call: -
v_call: TRBV13
clone_size: -
cdr3_nt: TGTGCCAGCAGCTTGGGACGGAGCTACGAGCAGTACTTC
cdr3_aa: CASSLGRSYEQYF

j_call: TRBJ2-3
d_call: TRBD2
v_call: TRBV4-2
clone_size: -
cdr3_nt: TGTGCCAGCAGCCAAGTGGGACTAGCGGGGGGGAGTAGCACAGATACGCAGTATTTT
cdr3_aa: CASSQVGLAGGSSTDTQYF

j_call: TRBJ2-5
d_call: TRBD1
v_call: TRBV5-1
clone_size: -
cdr3_nt: TGCGCCAGCAGCTTACCGGGACAGGGAGTTGAGACCCAGTACTTC
cdr3_aa: CASSLPGQGVETQYF

j_call: TRBJ1-1
d_call: -
v_call: TRBV2
clone_size: -
cdr3_nt: TGTGCCAGCACAGCCTTGAACACTGAAGCTTTCTTT
cdr3_aa: CASTALNTEAFF

j_call: TRBJ1-4
d_call: -
v_call: TRBV6-1
clone_size: -
cdr3_nt: TGTGCCAGCAGTGAAGCAAGCCCGGGCGTAGGGAAACGCGGTGAAAAACTGTTTTTT
cdr3_aa: CASSEASPGVGKRGEKLFF

j_call: TRBJ1-2
d_call: -
v_call: TRBV5-1
clone_size: -
cdr3_nt: TGCGCCAGCAGCTTGCAACGGGGGCCCCTCTATGGCTACACCTTC
cdr3_aa: CASSLQRGPLYGYTF

j_call: TRBJ1-5
d_call: -
v_call: TRBV3-1/TRBV3-2
clone_size: -
cdr3_nt: TGTGCCAGCAGCCTTGTTGGGGGGCAGCCCCAGCATTTT
cdr3_aa: CASSLVGGQPQHF